This TCR beta chain is drawn from a study of metastatic and nonmetastatic thyroid tumors. Study context: Malignant thyroid and benign thyroid patients provided blood and tumor or nodule tissue whose repertoires were compared.

No treatment had been given to any patient before thyroid surgery. CDR1 is LNHDA, CDR2 SQIVND, per germline (reference sequence). Trimming shortened V by 6 bases and J by 4 bases, and 16 bases separated the two germline ends. This CDR3 has 14 amino acids. Study observations and caveats: Patients with malignant thyroid tumors reportedly had significantly higher TCR beta diversity than those with benign nodules, in blood and tumor.

In the authors' methods: What underpinned the distant-metastasis classifier for papillary thyroid cancer was the set of CDR3 differences across clinicopathological groups. Using MiXCR, TCRdb re-called clones from the PCR reads. What appears here as the V and J calls and clone size reflects TCRdb's work, not the paper's. The data contain around 25,000 clones, 26% of them singletons. This clone is medium-sized in the sample. Its target is not known. The sequenced material came from blood. The receptor was derived from a male donor with papillary thyroid cancer or a benign thyroid nodule (not recorded which). Some clones in this sample may be carry-over from other donors' samples. This chain uses TRBV19 with TRBJ2-7; D may be TRBD2 (5 bases). Written as DNA, the CDR3 is TGTGCCAGTAGCGGTCGGGGTGGTTCTTACGAGCAGTACTTC. It is translated as CASSGRGGSYEQYF.